This TCR beta chain was retrieved from a study of cytotoxic CD8 clonotypes in ibrutinib-treated CLL. Comment on this clone: Its antigen is not known.

Findings and limits, study-wide: Clonality, elevated at ibrutinib response, dropped back toward baseline at progression. In comparison with age-matched healthy donors, baseline clonality was higher and tracked circulating CD8+ T-cell counts.

Researchers set a sequencing depth target of 1 in 200,000 to 1 in 1 million T cells. Sequencing used immunoSEQ multiplex PCR; TCRdb keeps in-frame clones, though not all of them. The profile covers 300,000 to 400,000 clones, with 67% appearing a single time and just under 6.5% taken by the ten largest. V was clipped by 0 bases and J by 4 bases, with 8 bases between them. This CDR3 is 15 amino acids long. Per germline, CDR1 SGDLS and CDR2 YYNGEE. TCR beta libraries used around 2 micrograms of DNA from cryopreserved PBMCs. This chain uses TRBV9 with TRBJ2-6; D remains ambiguous. This specimen consisted of PBMCs, obtained after 36 months of ibrutinib treatment. The receptor was derived from a human donor with chronic lymphocytic leukemia. CDR3: CASSVVPSGANVLTF. As DNA, the CDR3 is TGTGCCAGCAGCGTAGTGCCATCCGGGGCCAACGTCCTGACTTTC.